Shown below are 9 T cell receptor beta chains from a single sample sequenced in a study of cytomegalovirus exposure and HLA in healthy donors. Amplification used 60 Vbeta primers and 13 Jbeta primers. The assay was immunoSEQ multiplex PCR, and TCRdb's table has in-frame clones only and misses some. This sample yields roughly 110,000 clones, of which roughly 80% are seen a single time; approximately 2.5% belongs to the top ten. The specimen sequenced was PBMCs. These receptors were taken from a female donor in good health and CMV-seronegative.

This clone was detected a few times. The J gene is TRBJ1-2, the V gene TRBV6-1; no definite D call. The CDR3 consists of 12 residues. The V end lost 5 bases, the J end lost 8 bases, and 12 bases lay between the germline ends. Germline V gene lookup returns CDR1 MNHNS and CDR2 SASEGT. The CDR3 reads CASSTVSSGYTF. The CDR3 nucleotides read TGTGCCAGCAGTACCGTGTCTAGCGGCTACACCTTC.

The gene calls are TRBV11-2 and TRBJ2-5, with D possibly TRBD2 on 5 matching bases. Germline lookup yields CDR1 SGHAT and CDR2 FQNNGV. The CDR3 has 15 amino acids. V was cut by 5 bases and J by 1 base, with 14 bases left in between. CDR3 protein: CASSPGFGSQETQYF. The CDR3 DNA reads as TGTGCCAGCAGCCCCGGATTTGGGAGCCAAGAGACCCAGTACTTC.

This clone was counted only a few times. Here the CDR3 DNA reads TGTGCCAGCAGTGTGGAGCGGAGGGCTGAAGCTTTCTTT. Protein product: CASSVERRAEAFF. The genes are TRBV6-1 and TRBJ1-1, with no clear D. Germline-derived CDR1 and CDR2 are MNHNS and SASEGT. V lost 4 bases and J 6 bases, leaving 12 bases between the germline ends. CDR3 length equals 13 residues.

The genes are TRBV10-2 and TRBJ1-1; weak D call: TRBD1 (5 bases). V was pared by 3 bases and J by 8 bases, with 10 bases between. Germline V gives CDR1 WSHSY, CDR2 SAAADI. This CDR3 has 12 residues. CDR3 amino acids: CASSEGVEEAFF. CDR3 sequence (DNA): TGCGCCAGCAGTGAAGGGGTGGAAGAAGCTTTCTTT.

V is TRBV2 and J is TRBJ2-1, with D possibly matching TRBD2 (6 bases). CDR3 length: 13 amino acids. V lost 3 bases and J lost 7, with 10 bases in between. Germline V gene data show CDR1 as SNHLY and CDR2 as FYNNEI. DNA for the CDR3: TGTGCCAGCAGTGAGGAGGGTAGGAATGAGCAGTTCTTC. Translation gives CASSEEGRNEQFF.

The rearrangement links TRBV2 to TRBJ2-7, with D perhaps TRBD1 (7 bases). Trimming cost V 4 bases and J 1 base, with 17 bases left between them. Germline V lookup: CDR1 SNHLY, CDR2 FYNNEI. CDR3 length: 16 residues. CDR3 DNA: TGTGCCAGCAGTGCAGGGGGAGGCAGGTCTTCCTACGAGCAGTACTTC. It translates to CASSAGGGRSSYEQYF.

The V gene is TRBV29-1, the J gene TRBJ2-7, with D tentatively TRBD2 (6 bases). The germline V gene has CDR1 SQVTM and CDR2 ANQGSEA. V lost 4 bases to trimming and J lost 2 bases, with 12 bases between them. This CDR3 is 13 amino acids long. The CDR3 DNA follows: TGCAGCGTTGGGGGGGAGCCGACCTACGAGCAGTACTTC. Amino acids: CSVGGEPTYEQYF.

DNA of the CDR3: TGTGCCAGCAGTAACCCGGGACAGGGAACTGCACCCCTCCACTTT. Residues: CASSNPGQGTAPLHF. The chain uses TRBV6-5 and TRBJ1-6, with 9 bases that match TRBD1. The trim removed 5 bases at V and 11 bases at J, leaving 10 bases unmatched. Germline CDR1 and CDR2: MNHEY and SVGAGI. The CDR3 sequence is 15 residues long.

V usage is TRBV2 and J usage is TRBJ2-7, with 8 bases matching TRBD1. Germline values: CDR1 SNHLY, CDR2 FYNNEI. With 7 bases clipped from V and 2 bases from J, the junction kept 13 bases outside the gene matches. The CDR3 runs 16 residues. The CDR3 is CASKDRATNPTYEQYF. The CDR3 DNA reads as TGTGCCAGCAAGGACAGGGCTACTAATCCAACCTACGAGCAGTACTTC.